This T cell receptor (beta chain) was documented in a study of T cell changes during pregnancy in multiple sclerosis (dated by TCRdb to the late 2010s). About the full investigation: The study examined how the T cell repertoire changed over the course of pregnancy in women with multiple sclerosis.

A remark on this clone: Its recognized antigen is unknown. One base away there is no much larger clone; base qualities are not given.

CDR1 SGHTA and CDR2 FQGTGA are derived from the germline V gene. V loses 4 bases of germline sequence and J loses 5 bases, and the interval between the two ends is 16 bases. The CDR3 contains 15 residues, cysteine and phenylalanine counted. The entry retains the CDR3 DNA only, 45 bases that are in frame from base 1. To prepare the library, the immunoSEQ multiplex PCR assay was applied. Sourced from immuneACCESS, this table was stored by TCRdb with only in-frame sequences that have V and J called. A share of the clones is absent; for the studies checked, an unresolved V gene accounts for under half, and the remainder has no known explanation. Across this sample there are about 50,000 clones, with about nine tenths seen only once. Around 0.29% of the sample rests with the top ten.

This material consisted of CD4+ T cells from peripheral blood mononuclear cells, taken in the second trimester of pregnancy. Here the chain combines TRBV7-3 and TRBJ2-3, and the D gene may be TRBD2, 5 bases matching. The clonotype originates from a female donor with multiple sclerosis, enrolled in a pregnancy study. The CDR3 loop reads CASSWGRGRGDTQYF. The DNA reads as follows: TGTGCCAGCAGCTGGGGTCGGGGTCGGGGAGATACGCAGTATTTT.